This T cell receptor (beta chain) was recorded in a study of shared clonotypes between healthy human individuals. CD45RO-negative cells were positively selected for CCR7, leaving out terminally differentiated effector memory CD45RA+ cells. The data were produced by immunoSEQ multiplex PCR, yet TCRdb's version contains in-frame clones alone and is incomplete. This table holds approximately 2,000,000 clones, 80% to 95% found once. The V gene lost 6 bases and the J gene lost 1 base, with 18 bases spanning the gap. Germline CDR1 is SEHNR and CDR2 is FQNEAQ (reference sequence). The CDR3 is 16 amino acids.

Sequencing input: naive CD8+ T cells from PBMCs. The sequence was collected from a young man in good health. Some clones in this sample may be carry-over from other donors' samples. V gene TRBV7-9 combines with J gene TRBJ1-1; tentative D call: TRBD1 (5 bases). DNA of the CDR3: TGTGCCAGCAGTCCCACTCGGAGGGGATCGAACACTGAAGCTTTCTTT. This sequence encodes CASSPTRRGSNTEAFF.